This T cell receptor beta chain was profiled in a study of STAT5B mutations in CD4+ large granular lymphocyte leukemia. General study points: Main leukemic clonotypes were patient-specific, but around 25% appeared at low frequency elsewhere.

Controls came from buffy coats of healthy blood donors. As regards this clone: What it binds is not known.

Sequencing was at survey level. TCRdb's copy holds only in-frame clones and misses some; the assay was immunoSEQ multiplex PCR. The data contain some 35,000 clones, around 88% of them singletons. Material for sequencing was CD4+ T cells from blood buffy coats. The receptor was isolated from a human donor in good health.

CDR3 bases: TGTGCCAGCAGTTTCTCTAGCGGGGGGGCAGGGGATACGCAGTATTTT. Translating it yields CASSFSSGGAGDTQYF. This rearrangement joins TRBV6-6 to TRBJ2-3; 12 positions match TRBD2. The length of the CDR3 is 16 residues. With 4 bases clipped from V and 6 bases from J, the junction kept 8 bases outside the gene matches. The V gene's germline CDR1 is MNHNY and CDR2 SVGAGI (reference sequence).